This TCR beta chain derives from a study of Graves' ophthalmopathy and Graves' hyperthyroidism (dated by TCRdb to 2016 to 2019). A note on the overall study: Peripheral blood was collected before any treatment was given, at the time of initial diagnosis. TCR beta repertoire signatures were used to distinguish Graves' ophthalmopathy from Graves' hyperthyroidism and to predict progression to ophthalmopathy. In total, 135 blood samples were TCR-sequenced: approximately 40 ophthalmopathy, some 72 hyperthyroidism and around 17 hyperthyroidism-to-ophthalmopathy patients. To explore V-J signatures distinguishing ophthalmopathy from hyperthyroidism, a discovery set of 100 or so patients (more than 40 ophthalmopathy, over 55 stable hyperthyroidism) was enrolled. For independent validation, a separate cohort was made up of approximately 19 hyperthyroidism patients plus 17 patients who later progressed from hyperthyroidism to ophthalmopathy. In five or six hyperthyroidism patients, T-cell repertoires of thyroid tissue and blood were compared. Following sampling, methimazole starting at 30 mg daily was administered to hyperthyroidism patients, and high-dose intravenous methylprednisolone was administered to ophthalmopathy patients. The 100 discovery patients were divided at random into training and test sets in a 7:3 ratio.

General conclusions and limits of the study: Among expanded thyroid clonotypes with frequency above 0.001, most also showed up in blood, which suggests that blood repertoires may reflect the thyroid immune response. In validation, the model predicted ophthalmopathy progression with 55% to 71% sensitivity and 72.22% specificity; some 13 predicted patients were CT-confirmed with GO in a median of about 6.2 months. No statistical method was used to set the sample size in advance, and the investigators knew which group each participant was assigned to. In cross-validation, the 13-signature model distinguished ophthalmopathy from stable hyperthyroidism with around 90% sensitivity and about 81% specificity, while in the test set the corresponding values were roughly 80% and 75%.

Hyperthyroidism was defined as stable when no progression to ophthalmopathy occurred within 18 months of follow-up. Patients with hyperthyroidism were aged 18 to 65 years, had been newly diagnosed, and had a disease duration of less than 2 months. Anyone with other autoimmune diseases, uncontrolled infections, pregnancy or lactation was excluded from the study. Diagnosis relied on clinical symptoms, serum thyroxine, TRAb, thyroid ultrasound and orbital computed tomography. Ficoll-Paque density gradient centrifugation was used to isolate PBMCs from about 10 ml of fresh peripheral blood. Total RNA was extracted using Trizol reagent, and RNA quality was checked on an Agilent 2100 Bioanalyzer. The germline ends are 13 bases apart after V is trimmed by 8 bases and J by 0 bases. The CDR3 spans 14 residues, from the cysteine through the phenylalanine. The sequence is cut down to CDR3 DNA, 42 bases in frame from base 1. CDR1 MNHNS and CDR2 SASEGT are derived from the germline V gene.

For repertoire sequencing, the TCR beta CDR3 regions were amplified from RNA transcripts. The first round was an RT-PCR using HTBI primers with the Qiagen OneStep RT-PCR kit, and this first round was followed by a second-round multiplex PCR, then size selection and purification. Libraries were sequenced on an Illumina HiSeq2000 using paired-end 100 bp reads. In the paper's pipeline: SOAPnuke was used for read processing, and reads with adapters, uncalled bases, a mean Phred below 15, or no exact constant-primer or identifier match were discarded. COPE v1.2.5 was used to merge high-quality paired reads. Unique nucleotide sequences were defined as clonotypes and aligned to IMGT TRB V, D and J references using MiTCR v1.1. The analysis was limited to V-J combinations with a frequency above 0.0001, which together covered approximately 99% of the repertoires. For each V-J combination, a TCR clonal expansion and chaos score was defined as F50 clonal expansion divided by the chaos observed in the TCRdist matrix. Features were reduced by Welch's t-statistics and random forest to some 13 V-J combinations, which fed a naive Bayes classifier. The similarity between thyroid and blood repertoires was quantified using the Morisita-Horn index. TCRdb's own reprocessing of the public reads used fastp at Q25 and MiXCR and kept productive beta chains. A single entry per CDR3 protein holds the most common genes and DNA from its merged rows. In this record, the V and J calls reflect TCRdb's handling and not the investigators' own analysis. The sample records fewer than 650,000 distinct CDR3 sequences, about a fifth of which are singletons. In total, the top ten clones hold more than 5.5% of the sample.

In this sample, this clonotype turned up a few times. It lacks a known antigen. Base quality data are lacking; no much larger clone is found one base away. The sequence is built from TRBV6-1 and TRBJ1-1; the D gene remains uncertain. The receptor comes from a woman aged 18-29 years with stable Graves' hyperthyroidism. Some clones in this sample may be carry-over from other donors' samples. Donor details come from another sample of the same person, matched by shared clones. The sequenced sample consisted of peripheral blood. The DNA reads TGTGCCAGCGCCGGAACAGATATGAACACTGAAGCTTTCTTT. This sequence encodes CASAGTDMNTEAFF.